Shown below are 6 T cell receptor beta chains from a single sample sequenced in a study of T-cell reconstitution after alpha-beta-depleted transplantation in children. TCRbeta library preparation incorporated unique molecular identifiers. TCRdb analysed the PCR reads with MiXCR anew, one entry per CDR3 protein. Among hundreds of thousands of distinct CDR3 sequences listed, about an eighth were seen once. This specimen was PBMCs, mostly from graft donor cells, taken 360 days after TCRalphabeta/CD19-depleted stem cell transplant. Receptors originate from a male patient between 10 and 17 years old who had a stem cell transplant for acute myeloid leukemia, so the T cells may come from the graft donor.

In this sample, this clonotype turned up many times. The chain uses TRBV20-1 and TRBJ1-4; maybe TRBD1 (6 bases). The germline CDR1 and CDR2 sequences are DFQATT and SNEGSKA (reference sequence). This CDR3 contains 14 residues. Trimming stripped 1 base from V and 7 bases from J, with 13 bases between. The CDR3 sequence: CSARGSGAGEKLFF. The CDR3 coding sequence is TGCAGTGCTAGAGGTTCGGGGGCGGGTGAAAAACTGTTTTTT.

A few counts support this clonotype. The rearrangement uses TRBV7-2 and TRBJ2-1, with 8 bases that match TRBD2. The CDR3 sequence is 17 residues long. V lost 4 bases and J lost 0; bases outside the gene matches: 8. Germline CDR1 and CDR2: SGHTA and FQGNSA. CDR3 nucleotide sequence: TGTGCCAGCAGCTCCGCAATAGCGGGATTCTCCTACAATGAGCAGTTCTTC. Translated: CASSSAIAGFSYNEQFF.

This rearrangement joins TRBV28 to TRBJ2-3; D not resolved. The CDR3 is made up of 13 amino acids. Germline lookup yields CDR1 MDHEN and CDR2 SYDVKM. V was shortened by 2 bases and J by 6 bases, with 9 bases between the two germline ends. The CDR3 DNA follows: TGTGCCAGCAGTTTAGACGTGTGGGATACGCAGTATTTT. It yields the protein CASSLDVWDTQYF.

In its sample, this clonotype was seen a few times. Mismatch with germline at one junction end may stem from a read error. The rearrangement uses TRBV2 and TRBJ2-1, with 9 bases matching TRBD1. In germline, CDR1 is SNHLY, CDR2 FYNNEI. The CDR3 totals 13 residues. The CDR3 DNA follows: TGTGCCAGCTCGGCCCTCTGGGGACAGGGAAAGGTCTTC. This encodes CASSALWGQGKVF.

The chain has TRBV24-1 and TRBJ2-2; 8 bases agree with TRBD2. The junction had 7 bases not matched to a gene; V was cut back by 2 bases and J by 0 bases. Germline CDR1 is KGHDR and CDR2 is SFDVKD. The CDR3 contains 18 residues. CDR3 residues: CATSDSRLAPANTGELFF. Here the CDR3 DNA reads TGTGCCACCAGTGATTCCCGACTAGCGCCTGCGAACACCGGGGAGCTGTTTTTT.

V gene TRBV5-1 combines with J gene TRBJ2-7; 9 nucleotides match TRBD1. The V and J ends lost 1 base and 4 bases, in that order; junction bases with no gene match: 15. Germline V lookup: CDR1 SGHRS, CDR2 YFSETQ. CDR3 length equals 18 residues. The CDR3 here is CASSLTGQGTRSYYEQYF. The CDR3 region has the DNA TGCGCCAGCAGCTTGACGGGACAGGGTACCAGGTCGTATTACGAGCAGTACTTC. Drawing the rest from reference TRBV5-1 and TRBJ2-7, the complete variable domain is KAGVTQTPRYLIKTRGQQVTLSCSPISGHRSVSWYQQTPGQGLQFLFEYFSETQRNKGNFPGRFSGRQFSNSRSEMNVSTLELGDSALYLCASSLTGQGTRSYYEQYFGPGTRLTVT.